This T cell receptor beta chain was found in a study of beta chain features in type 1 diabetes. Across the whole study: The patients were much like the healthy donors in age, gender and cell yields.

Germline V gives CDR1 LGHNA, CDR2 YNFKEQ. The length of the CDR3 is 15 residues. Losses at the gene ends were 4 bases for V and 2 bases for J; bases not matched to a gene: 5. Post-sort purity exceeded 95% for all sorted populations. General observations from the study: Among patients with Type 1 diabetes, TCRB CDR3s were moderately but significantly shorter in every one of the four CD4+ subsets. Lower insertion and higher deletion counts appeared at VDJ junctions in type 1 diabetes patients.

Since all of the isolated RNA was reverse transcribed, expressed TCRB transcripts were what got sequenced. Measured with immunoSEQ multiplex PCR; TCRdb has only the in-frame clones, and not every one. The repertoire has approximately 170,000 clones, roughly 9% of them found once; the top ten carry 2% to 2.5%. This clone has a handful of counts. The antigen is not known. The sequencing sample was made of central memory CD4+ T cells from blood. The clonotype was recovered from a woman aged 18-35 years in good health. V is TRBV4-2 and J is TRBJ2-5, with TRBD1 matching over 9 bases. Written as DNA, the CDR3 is TGTGCCAGCAGCCCTGGCGGGACAGGGCAAGAGACCCAGTACTTC. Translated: CASSPGGTGQETQYF.